This T cell receptor beta chain was sequenced during a study of T cell repertoires in cytomegalovirus infection. About the research overall: Indications came from public TCR beta signatures; they pointed to CMV infection and to a matching HLA type.

Study-wide findings and caveats: HLA-C-restricted, CMV-specific TCR beta clonotypes were dominant ex vivo. CMV carriers with the relevant HLA were identified by cumulative public TCR beta family frequency.

MiXCR, run by TCRdb on the reads, gives a single entry per CDR3 protein. The table has 250,000 to 300,000 distinct CDR3 sequences, about a quarter seen once. Many counts were recorded for this clonotype. The antigen remains unidentified. The specimen sequenced was PBMCs. This clonotype originated in a human donor in good health (CMV status not recorded). Some clones in this sample may be carry-over from other donors' samples.

CDR3 coding DNA: TGTGCCAGCAGCTTCAGAGTCCTCCGGAATGAGCAGTTCTTC. Translated: CASSFRVLRNEQFF. The gene calls are TRBV7-2 and TRBJ2-1, with no clear D. The CDR3 contains 14 residues. Germline CDR1 SGHTA, CDR2 FQGNSA. V dropped 3 bases and J dropped 7 bases, with 13 bases sitting between them.